The T cell receptor (beta chain) described here comes from a study of shared clonotypes between healthy human individuals. Trimming took off 3 bases at V and 6 bases at J, with 15 bases between the two ends. Germline V lookup: CDR1 LNHDA, CDR2 SQIVND (reference sequence). This CDR3 comprises 14 residues. Positive CCR7 selection of CD45RO-negative cells yielded the naive CD8 cells, and terminally differentiated effector memory CD45RA+ cells were excluded. Generated by immunoSEQ multiplex PCR, the TCRdb table keeps only in-frame clones and is missing some. This table has hundreds of thousands of clones, 95% to 97% appearing once.

V usage is TRBV19 and J usage is TRBJ2-7, with a tentative D call TRBD1 (6 bases). Sequenced input: naive CD8+ T cells sorted from blood. The sequence was collected from a woman under 40 in good health. This CDR3 reads CASSMGHQVLEQYF. The DNA of the CDR3 is TGTGCCAGTAGTATGGGACATCAGGTTCTCGAGCAGTACTTC.